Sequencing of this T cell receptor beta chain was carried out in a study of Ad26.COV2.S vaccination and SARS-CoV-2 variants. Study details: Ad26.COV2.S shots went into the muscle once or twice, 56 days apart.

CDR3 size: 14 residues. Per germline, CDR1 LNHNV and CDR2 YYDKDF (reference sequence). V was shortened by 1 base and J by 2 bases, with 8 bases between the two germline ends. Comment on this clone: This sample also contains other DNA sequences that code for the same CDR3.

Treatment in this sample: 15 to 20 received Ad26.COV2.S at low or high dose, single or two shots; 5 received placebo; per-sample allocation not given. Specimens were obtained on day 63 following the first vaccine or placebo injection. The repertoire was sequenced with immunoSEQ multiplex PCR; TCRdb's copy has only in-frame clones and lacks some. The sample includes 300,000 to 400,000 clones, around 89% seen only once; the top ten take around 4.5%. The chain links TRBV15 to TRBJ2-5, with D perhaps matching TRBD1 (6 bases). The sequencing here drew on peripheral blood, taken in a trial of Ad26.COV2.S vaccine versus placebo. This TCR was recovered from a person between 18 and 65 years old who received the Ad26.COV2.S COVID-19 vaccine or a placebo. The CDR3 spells CATSRGTDQETQYF. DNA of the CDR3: TGTGCCACCAGCAGAGGGACAGATCAAGAGACCCAGTACTTC.